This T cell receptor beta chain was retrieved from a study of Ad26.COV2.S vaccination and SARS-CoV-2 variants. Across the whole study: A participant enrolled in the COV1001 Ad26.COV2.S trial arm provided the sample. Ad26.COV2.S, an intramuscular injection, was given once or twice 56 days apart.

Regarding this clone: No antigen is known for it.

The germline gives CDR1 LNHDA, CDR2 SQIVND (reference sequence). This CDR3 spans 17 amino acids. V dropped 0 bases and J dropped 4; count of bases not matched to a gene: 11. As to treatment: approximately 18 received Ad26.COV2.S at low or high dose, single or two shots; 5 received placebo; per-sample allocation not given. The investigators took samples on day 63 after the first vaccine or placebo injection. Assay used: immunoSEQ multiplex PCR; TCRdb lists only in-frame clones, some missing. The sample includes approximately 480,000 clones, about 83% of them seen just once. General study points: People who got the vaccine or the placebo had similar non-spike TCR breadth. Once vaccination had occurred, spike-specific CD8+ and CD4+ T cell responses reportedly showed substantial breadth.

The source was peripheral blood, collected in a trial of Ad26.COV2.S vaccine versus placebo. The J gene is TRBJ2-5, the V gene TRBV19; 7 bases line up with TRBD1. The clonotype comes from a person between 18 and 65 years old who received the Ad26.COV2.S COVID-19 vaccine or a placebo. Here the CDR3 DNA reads TGTGCCAGTAGTATAGATCGAAGGGCAGGGGGTCGAGAGACCCAGTACTTC. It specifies CASSIDRRAGGRETQYF.